This T cell receptor (beta chain) derives from a study of long-term antiretroviral therapy in people with HIV. This CDR3 contains 14 residues. The germline CDR1 and CDR2 sequences are SGHNT and YYREEE (reference sequence). V was pared by 0 bases and J by 4 bases, with 10 bases between. They ran version v3.0 of the immunoSEQ assay at survey level. Method: immunoSEQ multiplex PCR; TCRdb's copy keeps in-frame clones and lacks some. The repertoire holds about 19,000 clones, 79% seen once, with 5% to 7% in the top ten. The TCR originated in a man aged 18-30 years with HIV. The V call is TRBV5-4, the J call TRBJ1-2; unclear D gene. Sequences were derived from unsorted PBMCs, sampled at the start of antiretroviral therapy, before treatment. The CDR3 nucleotides read TGTGCCAGCAGCTTGGAGGGAGGCTTCTATGGCTACACCTTC. Protein sequence: CASSLEGGFYGYTF.